Each of the 5 T cell receptor beta chains below was sequenced from the same sample in a study of T cell changes during pregnancy in multiple sclerosis. Some clones are missing from TCRdb's copy, which holds only in-frame ones; the method was immunoSEQ multiplex PCR. The table has around 57,000 clones, roughly nine tenths seen once. The specimen comprised peripheral blood, sampled in the third trimester of pregnancy. The receptors come from a female donor in good health, enrolled as a control in a pregnancy study.

The chain recombines TRBV5-1 with TRBJ1-1, with 8 bases that match TRBD1. Germline lookup yields CDR1 SGHRS and CDR2 YFSETQ. With V trimmed by 2 bases and J by 3 bases, 15 bases remained unmatched. The CDR3 is 18 residues long. CDR3 sequence: CASSFTPQGAGIYTEAFF. As DNA, the CDR3 is TGCGCCAGCAGCTTTACACCTCAGGGGGCCGGTATATACACTGAAGCTTTCTTT.

J is TRBJ2-1 and V is TRBV4-1, with 9 bases aligning to TRBD2. Germline CDR1 reads MGHRA; CDR2 reads YSYEKL. V lost 1 base to trimming and J lost 6 bases; unmatched junction nucleotides: 10. The CDR3 has 17 amino acids. The CDR3 region is CASSQGPASGNSNEQFF. The CDR3 nucleotides read TGCGCCAGCAGCCAAGGCCCCGCTAGCGGGAATTCCAATGAGCAGTTCTTC.

A single count supports this clone. The chain recombines TRBV10-3 with TRBJ2-1; D remains unclear. V shed 3 bases and J shed 5 bases, with 8 bases lying between them. The CDR3 spans 13 residues. Germline assignment: CDR1 ENHRY and CDR2 SYGVKD. CDR3 amino acids: CAISDRDNNEQFF. The CDR3 bases are TGTGCCATCAGTGATAGAGACAACAATGAGCAGTTCTTC.

This clone was detected only once. V is TRBV15 and J is TRBJ1-1; D uncertain. V shed 5 bases and J shed 4 bases, with 29 bases lying between them. Germline V CDR1 and CDR2: LNHNV, YYDKDF (reference sequence). The CDR3 sequence is 19 residues long. Here the CDR3 reads CATSAGPGDSWAGGTEAFF. CDR3 coding DNA: TGTGCCACCAGCGCCGGTCCTGGTGATAGTTGGGCTGGTGGCACTGAAGCTTTCTTT.

V and J are TRBV19 and TRBJ2-3, with TRBD2 identical over 9 bases. The germline V gene has CDR1 LNHDA and CDR2 SQIVND (reference sequence). CDR3 size: 15 residues. The V and J ends lost 5 bases and 4 bases, in that order; junction bases with no gene match: 7. The CDR3 here is CASSRGGAVADTQYF. The DNA for the CDR3 is TGTGCCAGTAGTCGCGGGGGGGCGGTGGCAGATACGCAGTATTTT.